The 15 T cell receptor beta chains presented below share a single source sample, sequenced in a study of identical twins. TCRdb reprocessed the 5' RACE reads with MiXCR, giving one entry per CDR3 protein. This table has 550,000 to 700,000 distinct CDR3 sequences, 21% appearing once. These same records also appear under a second study, on T cells expressing NK-cell markers.

Sequencing was performed on PBMCs. Receptors originate from a woman aged 18-29 years in good health.

The V call is TRBV6-1, the J call TRBJ2-1, with 12 bases lining up with TRBD2. The germline V gene has CDR1 MNHNS and CDR2 SASEGT. Losses at the gene ends were 6 bases for V and 9 bases for J; bases not matched to a gene: 6. The CDR3 runs to 14 residues. CDR3 nucleotide sequence: TGTGCCAGCAGCCGTCTAGCGGGGGGGAGTGAGCAGTTCTTC. Protein product: CASSRLAGGSEQFF.

CDR3 sequence reads: CASSPQGSTSGRVRQEQFF. CDR3 bases: TGCGCCAGCAGCCCCCAGGGGTCGACTAGCGGGAGAGTTAGACAGGAGCAGTTCTTC. The chain recombines TRBV4-3 with TRBJ2-1; 12 bases line up with TRBD2. J was trimmed by 10 bases and V by 4 bases; bases with no gene match: 20. Per germline, CDR1 LGHNA and CDR2 YSLEER. This CDR3 comprises 19 residues.

Here the CDR3 reads CASSSAAGGGGNTEAFF. The CDR3 coding sequence is TGTGCCAGCAGCTCCGCCGCAGGGGGCGGAGGGAACACTGAAGCTTTCTTT. The chain has TRBV9 and TRBJ1-1; 8 bases are shared with TRBD1. Per the germline V gene, CDR1 is SGDLS and CDR2 is YYNGEE. The CDR3 loop spans 17 amino acids. V was pared by 4 bases and J by 1 base, with 12 bases of the junction left unmatched. Filled out from reference TRBV9 and TRBJ1-1, the complete variable domain reads DSGVTQTPKHLITATGQRVTLRCSPRSGDLSVYWYQQSLDQGLQFLIQYYNGEERAKGNILERFSAQQFPDLHSELNLSSLELGDSALYFCASSSAAGGGGNTEAFFGQGTRLTVV.

This clonotype was seen ten or more times. This chain uses TRBV20-1 with TRBJ2-2; 10 bases match TRBD2. This CDR3 contains 15 residues. Germline trimming cut 0 bases from V and 3 bases from J; bases unmatched to any gene: 1. Germline CDR1 is DFQATT and CDR2 is SNEGSKA (reference sequence). Written as DNA, the CDR3 is TGCAGTGCTAGAGATCTAGCGGGGGACACCGGGGAGCTGTTTTTT. Protein: CSARDLAGDTGELFF.

This chain connects TRBV9 to TRBJ2-3, with D maybe TRBD2 (5 bases). Germline V gene data show CDR1 as SGDLS and CDR2 as YYNGEE. This CDR3 has 15 residues. V lost 4 bases and J 3 bases, leaving 15 bases between the germline ends. The DNA of the CDR3 is TGTGCCAGCAGCCACAGCGGTAGTCAAACAGATACGCAGTATTTT. Translated, it gives CASSHSGSQTDTQYF.

The CDR3 nucleotides read TGTGCCAGCAGCGTAGCCGTCAGCTACGAGCAGTACTTC. This gives the protein CASSVAVSYEQYF. The chain joins TRBV9 to TRBJ2-7, with unresolved D. V lost 0 bases and J 3 bases, leaving 7 bases between the germline ends. Per the germline V gene, CDR1 is SGDLS and CDR2 is YYNGEE. The CDR3 covers 13 residues. The full variable domain, completed using reference TRBV9 and TRBJ2-7, is DSGVTQTPKHLITATGQRVTLRCSPRSGDLSVYWYQQSLDQGLQFLIQYYNGEERAKGNILERFSAQQFPDLHSELNLSSLELGDSALYFCASSVAVSYEQYFGPGTRLTVT.

The V gene is TRBV6-1, the J gene TRBJ2-1; D remains ambiguous. CDR1 MNHNS and CDR2 SASEGT come from the germline V gene. This CDR3 is built from 13 residues. V lost 10 bases and J 7 bases, leaving 17 bases between the germline ends. The CDR3 region has the DNA TGTGCCACCCTCCGTCCCTCTTATAATGAGCAGTTCTTC. This encodes CATLRPSYNEQFF.

This rearrangement joins TRBV9 to TRBJ2-1; possibly TRBD2 for D (5 bases). CDR3 length equals 15 residues. V was trimmed by 3 bases and J by 3 bases, leaving 13 bases between them. The germline V gene has CDR1 SGDLS and CDR2 YYNGEE. Written as DNA, the CDR3 is TGTGCCAGCAGCGATAGTAATAGCGACTACAATGAGCAGTTCTTC. Its translation: CASSDSNSDYNEQFF. Filled out from reference TRBV9 and TRBJ2-1, the complete variable domain reads DSGVTQTPKHLITATGQRVTLRCSPRSGDLSVYWYQQSLDQGLQFLIQYYNGEERAKGNILERFSAQQFPDLHSELNLSSLELGDSALYFCASSDSNSDYNEQFFGPGTRLTVL.

The chain uses TRBV25-1 and TRBJ1-2; D unclear. Germline V lookup: CDR1 MGHDK, CDR2 SYGVNS. This CDR3 region has 12 residues. Trimming pared 1 base from V and 3 bases from J, leaving 3 bases between. The DNA for the CDR3 is TGTGCCAGCAGTGAATTCGACTATGGCTACACCTTC. Protein sequence: CASSEFDYGYTF.

A few counts support this clonotype. The chain uses TRBV7-8 and TRBJ2-1, with 10 nucleotides matching TRBD1. Germline trimming cut 5 bases from V and 7 bases from J; bases unmatched to any gene: 5. Germline V gene sequence: CDR1 SGHVS, CDR2 FQNEAQ. CDR3 length: 14 residues. The CDR3 region is CASSPGQGQNEQFF. The CDR3 coding sequence is TGTGCCAGCAGCCCGGGACAGGGGCAGAATGAGCAGTTCTTC.

This clonotype has just a few counts. V usage is TRBV20-1 and J usage is TRBJ2-7; D gene unclear. Trimming stripped 4 bases from V and 4 bases from J, with 14 bases between. This CDR3 is built from 13 residues. Germline V gene lookup returns CDR1 DFQATT and CDR2 SNEGSKA (reference sequence). CDR3 nucleotides: TGCAGTGCTATATTGCAGGCGAGATACGAGCAGTACTTC. This codes for CSAILQARYEQYF.

This clonotype was counted between two and nine times. V usage is TRBV30 and J usage is TRBJ2-1; D gene unclear. Trimming removed 2 bases at V and 3 bases at J, with 11 bases between. Germline loops: CDR1 GTSNPN, CDR2 SVGIG (reference sequence). There are 14 residues in the CDR3. The CDR3 DNA sequence: TGTGCCTGGAGTAGTGGTGGGATCTACAATGAGCAGTTCTTC. Protein product: CAWSSGGIYNEQFF. Full variable domain (missing parts from reference TRBV30 and TRBJ2-1): SQTIHQWPATLVQPVGSPLSLECTVEGTSNPNLYWYRQAAGRGLQLLFYSVGIGQISSEVPQNLSASRPQDRQFILSSKKLLLSDSGFYLCAWSSGGIYNEQFFGPGTRLTVL.

This chain links TRBV11-2 with TRBJ2-7, with a possible D match to TRBD1 (5 bases). Germline V gene data show CDR1 as SGHAT and CDR2 as FQNNGV. CDR3 length equals 14 residues. V was clipped by 4 bases and J by 0 bases, with 10 bases between them. CDR3: CASSSTASSYEQYF. The CDR3 DNA follows: TGTGCCAGCAGCTCGACAGCGAGCTCCTACGAGCAGTACTTC.

This clonotype was seen more than once but under ten times. CDR3 protein: CASHLTGATDTQYF. The CDR3, as DNA: TGTGCCAGCCACTTGACAGGGGCCACAGATACGCAGTATTTT. The chain joins TRBV6-1 to TRBJ2-3, with 8 bases fitting TRBD1. Germline V gene lookup returns CDR1 MNHNS and CDR2 SASEGT. J gave up 2 bases and V 8 bases, and 6 bases lay outside the gene matches. There are 14 residues in the CDR3.

This clonotype was seen ten or more times. The chain employs TRBV10-3 and TRBJ2-1; 15 nucleotides line up with TRBD2. Looked up from germline, CDR1 is ENHRY and CDR2 is SYGVKD. V lost 5 bases and J lost 5; bases outside the gene matches: 7. The CDR3 runs 17 residues. The CDR3 DNA reads TGTGCCATCAGTAACTCCGGGACTAGCGGGGGGAACAATGAGCAGTTCTTC. Translating it yields CAISNSGTSGGNNEQFF.